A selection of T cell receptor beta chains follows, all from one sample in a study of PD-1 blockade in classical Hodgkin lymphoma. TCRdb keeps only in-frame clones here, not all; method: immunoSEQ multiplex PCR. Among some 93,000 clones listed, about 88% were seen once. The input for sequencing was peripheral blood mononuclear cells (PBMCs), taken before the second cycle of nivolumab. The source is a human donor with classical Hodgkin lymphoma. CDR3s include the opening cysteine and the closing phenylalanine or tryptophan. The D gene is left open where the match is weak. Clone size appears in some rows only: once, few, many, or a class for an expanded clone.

CASSLWLVQGANGELFF,TGTGCCAGCAGTTTATGGCTAGTGCAGGGGGCCAACGGGGAGCTGTTTTTT,TRBV28,once,TRBD1,TRBJ2-2
CASSSGQQSSYNEQFF,TGTGCCAGCAGCTCAGGACAGCAGAGCTCCTACAATGAGCAGTTCTTC,TRBV11-2,.,.,TRBJ2-1
CASSFNVMLAEQFF,TGTGCCAGCAGTTTTAACGTGATGCTAGCGGAGCAGTTCTTC,TRBV28,.,.,TRBJ2-1
CASTTRLMNTEAFF,TGTGCCAGCACAACAAGGCTAATGAACACTGAAGCTTTCTTT,TRBV2,.,.,TRBJ1-1
CASREEGSYNEQFF,TGTGCCAGCAGGGAAGAGGGCTCCTACAATGAGCAGTTCTTC,TRBV14,.,.,TRBJ2-1
CASTTGLSQETQYF,TGTGCCAGCACCACAGGGCTTAGCCAAGAGACCCAGTACTTC,TRBV6-1,.,.,TRBJ2-5
CASNQAGAYEQYF,TGTGCCAGCAACCAAGCCGGGGCCTACGAGCAGTACTTC,TRBV6-5,.,.,TRBJ2-7
CASSQAPGGSSETQYF,TGCGCCAGCAGCCAAGCCCCAGGGGGCAGTTCGGAGACCCAGTACTTC,TRBV4-1,.,TRBD1,TRBJ2-5
CASSLRDVDTQYF,TGTGCCAGCAGCTTGCGGGACGTAGATACGCAGTATTTT,TRBV7-9,.,.,TRBJ2-3
CASSPWTSGTYGEQYF,TGTGCCAGTAGTCCTTGGACTAGCGGGACCTACGGCGAGCAGTACTTC,TRBV19,.,TRBD2,TRBJ2-7
CASSLGSVGLGDEQFF,TGTGCCAGCAGTTTAGGCTCTGTGGGGCTTGGGGATGAGCAGTTCTTC,TRBV28,.,.,TRBJ2-1
CASSLFSNQPQHF,TGTGCCAGCAGCTTATTCAGCAATCAGCCCCAGCATTTT,TRBV7-8,.,.,TRBJ1-5
CASRSSGRGTDTQYF,TGTGCCAGCAGGTCGTCAGGCCGAGGCACAGATACGCAGTATTTT,TRBV28,once,.,TRBJ2-3
CASSENARLYSPLHF,TGTGCCAGCAGTGAAAATGCCAGGTTATATTCACCCCTCCACTTT,TRBV2,.,.,TRBJ1-6
CARQVGGRGNEQFF,TGTGCCAGACAGGTGGGCGGGAGGGGCAATGAGCAGTTCTTC,TRBV2,.,TRBD2,TRBJ2-1
CASSEGGASYEQYF,TGTGCCAGCAGTGAAGGGGGGGCTTCCTACGAGCAGTACTTC,TRBV6-1,.,.,TRBJ2-7
CASSPSGSLSYEQYF,TGTGCCAGCAGTCCTAGCGGGAGCCTCTCCTACGAGCAGTACTTC,TRBV28,.,TRBD2,TRBJ2-7